The source of this TCR beta chain is a study of T cell responses to AZD1222 COVID-19 vaccine. Study-wide background: Pooled in the analysis were second doses at about 4 or about 12 weeks.

CDR1 and CDR2 from the germline V gene are SGHTA and FQGTGA. V lost 3 bases to trimming and J lost 4 bases, with 10 bases between them. The CDR3 has 15 residues. Findings and caveats of the study: Donors, mostly white British, included more females; clonal diversity was possibly underestimated. After two AZD1222 doses, spike-specific TCR breadth and depth rose versus day 0. Seropositive AZD1222 recipients at baseline numbered only six or seven.

Turning to this clone: What it recognizes is unknown.

TCRdb keeps only in-frame clones here, not all; method: immunoSEQ multiplex PCR. The data contain about 120,000 clones, roughly 90% of them singletons. V gene TRBV7-3 combines with J gene TRBJ2-6; a possible D gene is TRBD1 (6 bases). This clonotype was obtained from an adult in good health. Sequences were derived from peripheral blood, sampled on day 0 of AZD1222 vaccination. CDR3 loop: CASSFRGAGANVLTF. DNA for the CDR3: TGTGCCAGCAGCTTCAGGGGTGCCGGGGCCAACGTCCTGACTTTC.